The present T cell receptor beta chain was sequenced within a study of blood T cell repertoires in COVID-19. Study context: T cells, B-cell-depleted T cells, or PBMCs supplied cDNA or gDNA.

The repertoire was sequenced with immunoSEQ multiplex PCR; TCRdb's copy has only in-frame clones and lacks some. Of about 310,000 clones listed, roughly 86% are singletons. V shed 3 bases and J shed 6 bases, with 18 bases lying between them. Germline lookup yields CDR1 KGHSH and CDR2 LQKENI. The CDR3 is made up of 15 amino acids. The rearrangement joins TRBV18 to TRBJ2-7, with D perhaps TRBD2 (6 bases). The material sequenced was PBMCs or T cells enriched from blood (not recorded which). This TCR came from a woman in her late teens or twenties who had recovered from COVID-19. CDR3 amino acids: CASSPSGGRKGEQYF. The CDR3, as DNA: TGTGCCAGCTCACCCTCTGGGGGGAGGAAGGGCGAGCAGTACTTC.